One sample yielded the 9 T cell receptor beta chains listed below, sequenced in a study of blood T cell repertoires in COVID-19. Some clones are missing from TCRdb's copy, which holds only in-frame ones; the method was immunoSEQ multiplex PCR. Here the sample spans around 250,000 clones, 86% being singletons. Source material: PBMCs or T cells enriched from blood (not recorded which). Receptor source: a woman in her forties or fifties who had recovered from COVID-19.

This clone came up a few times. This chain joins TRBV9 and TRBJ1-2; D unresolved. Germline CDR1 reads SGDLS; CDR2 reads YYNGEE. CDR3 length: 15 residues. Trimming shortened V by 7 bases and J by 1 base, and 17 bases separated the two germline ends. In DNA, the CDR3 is TGTGCCAGCTTCCCTCCCCCCCCGGGTAACTATGGCTACACCTTC. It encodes CASFPPPPGNYGYTF.

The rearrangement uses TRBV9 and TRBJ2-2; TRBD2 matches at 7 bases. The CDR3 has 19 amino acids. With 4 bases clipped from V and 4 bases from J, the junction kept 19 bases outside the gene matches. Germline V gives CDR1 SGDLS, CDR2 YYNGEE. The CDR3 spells CASSSREGKTTRVTGELFF. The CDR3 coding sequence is TGTGCCAGCAGCTCGAGGGAGGGGAAAACTACGAGGGTCACCGGGGAGCTGTTTTTT. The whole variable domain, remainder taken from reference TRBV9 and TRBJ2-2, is DSGVTQTPKHLITATGQRVTLRCSPRSGDLSVYWYQQSLDQGLQFLIQYYNGEERAKGNILERFSAQQFPDLHSELNLSSLELGDSALYFCASSSREGKTTRVTGELFFGEGSRLTVL.

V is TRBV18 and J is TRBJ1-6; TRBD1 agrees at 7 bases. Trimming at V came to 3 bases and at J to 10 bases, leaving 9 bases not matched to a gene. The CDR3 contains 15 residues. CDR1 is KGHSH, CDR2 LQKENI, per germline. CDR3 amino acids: CASSPDRAPRSPLHF. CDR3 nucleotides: TGTGCCAGCTCACCCGACAGGGCACCCAGGTCACCCCTCCACTTT. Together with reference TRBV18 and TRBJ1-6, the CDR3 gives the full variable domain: NAGVMQNPRHLVRRRGQEARLRCSPMKGHSHVYWYRQLPEEGLKFMVYLQKENIIDESGMPKERFSAEFPKEGPSILRIQQVVRGDSAAYFCASSPDRAPRSPLHFGNGTRLTVT.

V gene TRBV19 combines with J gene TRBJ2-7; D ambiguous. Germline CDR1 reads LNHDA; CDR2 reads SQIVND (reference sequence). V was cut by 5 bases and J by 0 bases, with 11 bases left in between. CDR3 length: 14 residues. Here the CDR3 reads CASSPRFDSYEQYF. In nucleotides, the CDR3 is TGTGCCAGTAGTCCACGGTTTGACTCCTACGAGCAGTACTTC.

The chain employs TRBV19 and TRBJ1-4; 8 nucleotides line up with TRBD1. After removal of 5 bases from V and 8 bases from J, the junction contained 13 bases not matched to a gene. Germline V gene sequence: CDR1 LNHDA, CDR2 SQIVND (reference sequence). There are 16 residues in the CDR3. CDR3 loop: CASSSLTGDVKEKLFF. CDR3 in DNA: TGTGCCAGTAGTTCCTTGACAGGGGACGTTAAAGAAAAACTGTTTTTT.

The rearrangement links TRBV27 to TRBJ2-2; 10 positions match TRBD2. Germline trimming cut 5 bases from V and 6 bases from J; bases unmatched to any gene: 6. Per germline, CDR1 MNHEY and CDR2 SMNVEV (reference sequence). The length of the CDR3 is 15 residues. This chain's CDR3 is CASSRGLALAGELFF. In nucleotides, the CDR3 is TGTGCCAGCAGTAGGGGACTAGCGTTAGCCGGGGAGCTGTTTTTT.

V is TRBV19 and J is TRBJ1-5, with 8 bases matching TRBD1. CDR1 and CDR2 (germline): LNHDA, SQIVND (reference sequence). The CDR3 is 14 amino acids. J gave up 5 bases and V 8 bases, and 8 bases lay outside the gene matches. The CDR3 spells CASGRTGLDQPQHF. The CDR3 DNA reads TGTGCCAGTGGACGGACAGGGTTGGATCAGCCCCAGCATTTT.

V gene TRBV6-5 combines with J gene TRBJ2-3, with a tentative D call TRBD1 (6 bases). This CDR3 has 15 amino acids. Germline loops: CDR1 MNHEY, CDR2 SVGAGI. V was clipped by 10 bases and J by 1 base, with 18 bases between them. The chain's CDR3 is CATPPGQTGTDTQYF. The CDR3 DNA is TGTGCCACACCCCCCGGACAGACCGGCACAGATACGCAGTATTTT.

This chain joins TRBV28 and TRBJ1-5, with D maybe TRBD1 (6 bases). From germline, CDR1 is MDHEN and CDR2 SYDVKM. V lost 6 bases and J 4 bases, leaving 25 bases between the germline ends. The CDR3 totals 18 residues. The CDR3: CASSVGRVQGRWNQPQHF. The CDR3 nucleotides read TGTGCCAGCAGCGTGGGAAGGGTTCAGGGGCGCTGGAATCAGCCCCAGCATTTT.